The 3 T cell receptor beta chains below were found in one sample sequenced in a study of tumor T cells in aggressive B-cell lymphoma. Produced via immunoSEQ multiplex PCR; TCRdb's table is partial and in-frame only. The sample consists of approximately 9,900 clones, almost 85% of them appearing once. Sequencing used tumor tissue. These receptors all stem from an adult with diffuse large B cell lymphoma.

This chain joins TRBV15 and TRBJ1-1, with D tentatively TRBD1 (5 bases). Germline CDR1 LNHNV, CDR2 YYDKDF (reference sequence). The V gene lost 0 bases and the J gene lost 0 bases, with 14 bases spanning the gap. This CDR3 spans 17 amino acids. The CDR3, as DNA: TGTGCCACCAGCAGAGAATTCGTCAGGGCGATGAACACTGAAGCTTTCTTT. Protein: CATSREFVRAMNTEAFF.

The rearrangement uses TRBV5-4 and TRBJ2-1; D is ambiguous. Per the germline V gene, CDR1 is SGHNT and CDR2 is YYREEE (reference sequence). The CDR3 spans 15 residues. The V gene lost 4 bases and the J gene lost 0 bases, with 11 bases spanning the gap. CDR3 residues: CASSPTGSSYNEQFF. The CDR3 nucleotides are TGTGCCAGCAGCCCGACGGGTAGCTCCTACAATGAGCAGTTCTTC.

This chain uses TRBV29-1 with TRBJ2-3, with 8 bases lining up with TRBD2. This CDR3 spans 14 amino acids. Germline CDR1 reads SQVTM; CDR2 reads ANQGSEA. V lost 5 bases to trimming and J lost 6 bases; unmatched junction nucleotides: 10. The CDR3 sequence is CSVRGSGSKDTQYF. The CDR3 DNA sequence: TGCAGCGTTAGGGGAAGCGGGAGTAAGGATACGCAGTATTTT.